The rows below give T cell receptor beta chains drawn from one sample of a study of shared clonotypes between healthy human individuals. The repertoire was sequenced with immunoSEQ multiplex PCR; TCRdb's copy has only in-frame clones and lacks some. In the table there are 2 million to 3 million clones, roughly 93% of which are singletons. Sequencing was done on a sample of naive CD4+ T cells from PBMCs. The receptors here all came from a man between 18 and 35 years old in good health. Some clones in this sample may be carry-over from other donors' samples. Each CDR3 is given with its conserved first and last residue. The order of the fields is J gene, D gene, V gene, CDR3 protein. D genes are given only for firm matches.

j_gene: TRBJ2-7; d_gene: TRBD1; v_gene: TRBV28; CDR3aa: CASSSGDRGNEQYF
j_gene: TRBJ2-1; d_gene: .; v_gene: TRBV30; CDR3aa: CAWSNNEQFF
j_gene: TRBJ2-7; d_gene: .; v_gene: TRBV5-8; CDR3aa: CASSLRTSEQYF
j_gene: TRBJ1-2; d_gene: .; v_gene: TRBV19; CDR3aa: CATPGGGRGGYTF
j_gene: TRBJ2-5; d_gene: .; v_gene: TRBV15; CDR3aa: CATSRDHETQYF
j_gene: TRBJ1-4; d_gene: .; v_gene: TRBV7-8; CDR3aa: CASSLASAGGGRGKLFF
j_gene: TRBJ1-5; d_gene: TRBD1; v_gene: TRBV6-6; CDR3aa: CATLGGRQGVHQPQHF
j_gene: TRBJ2-7; d_gene: .; v_gene: TRBV28; CDR3aa: CASSLVRGRYEQYF
j_gene: TRBJ1-4; d_gene: .; v_gene: TRBV7-9; CDR3aa: CATSKGPNEKLFF
j_gene: TRBJ1-4; d_gene: TRBD1; v_gene: TRBV25-1; CDR3aa: CASLDSGQGATNEKLFF
j_gene: TRBJ2-3; d_gene: .; v_gene: TRBV6-5; CDR3aa: CASSEDGTQYF
j_gene: TRBJ2-6; d_gene: .; v_gene: TRBV7-6; CDR3aa: CASSPRPAVFSGANVLTF
j_gene: TRBJ2-5; d_gene: .; v_gene: TRBV9; CDR3aa: CASSAGTEAYQETQYF
j_gene: TRBJ2-1; d_gene: .; v_gene: TRBV11-2; CDR3aa: CASSPGRRDNEQFF
j_gene: TRBJ2-7; d_gene: TRBD2; v_gene: TRBV6-6; CDR3aa: CATSGRINYEQYF
j_gene: TRBJ1-5; d_gene: .; v_gene: TRBV19; CDR3aa: CASMGLGNQPQHF
j_gene: TRBJ1-5; d_gene: .; v_gene: TRBV19; CDR3aa: CASSIRPTLTQGLYQPQHF
j_gene: TRBJ1-1; d_gene: .; v_gene: TRBV9; CDR3aa: CASSPAFGYTEAFF
j_gene: TRBJ2-2; d_gene: .; v_gene: TRBV5-5; CDR3aa: CASSFRNTGELFF
j_gene: TRBJ1-1; d_gene: TRBD1; v_gene: TRBV18; CDR3aa: CASSPVGQGLTEAFF
j_gene: TRBJ2-3; d_gene: .; v_gene: TRBV20-1; CDR3aa: CSALATDTQYF